This T cell receptor beta chain was profiled in a study of CD8+ T cells in alopecia areata. Sequencing templates came from extracted RNA that was reverse transcribed into cDNA. Using immunoSEQ multiplex PCR, the repertoire was profiled, and TCRdb retains in-frame clones only, with some absent. The sample contains some 170,000 clones, 63% of which appear only once. The TCR originated in a human donor with alopecia areata. The source material was CD4+ T cells sorted from blood, sampled at week 0.

The CDR3 sequence is CSVHQGNYGYTF. In nucleotides, the CDR3 is TGCAGCGTTCACCAGGGGAACTATGGCTACACCTTC. The chain couples TRBV29-1 to TRBJ1-2; tentatively, D is TRBD1 (6 bases). This CDR3 has 12 amino acids. Germline lookup yields CDR1 SQVTM and CDR2 ANQGSEA. V was shortened by 5 bases and J by 2 bases, with 9 bases between the two germline ends.